Listed below are T cell receptor beta chains from one sample, sequenced in a study of T cells in tuberculosis. Assay: immunoSEQ multiplex PCR; the TCRdb copy retains only in-frame clones and omits some. The sample lists about 40,000 clones, around 93% occurring once. Sequenced input: PBMCs. The receptors originated from a donor aged 10-29 years with latent tuberculosis or without tuberculosis infection. Some clones in this sample may be carry-over from other donors' samples. CDR3s include the opening cysteine and the closing phenylalanine or tryptophan. Fields, in order: J gene, clone size, D gene, V gene, CDR3 DNA, CDR3 protein. The D gene is left open where the match is weak. Some rows have no size entry. The others give once, few or many, or a class for an expanded clone.

TRBJ2-6,NA,NA,TRBV19,TGTGCCAGTAGTATCGGTGTCGCTGGGGCCAACGTCCTGACTTTC,CASSIGVAGANVLTF
TRBJ1-3,NA,NA,TRBV28,TGTGCCAGCAGTTTATCGGTTATCTCTGGAAACACCATATATTTT,CASSLSVISGNTIYF
TRBJ1-4,NA,TRBD1,TRBV5-5,TGTGCCAGCACGGACAGGACGCCAACTAATGAAAAACTGTTTTTT,CASTDRTPTNEKLFF
TRBJ1-2,NA,TRBD1,TRBV7-2,TGTGCCAGCCGGGACAGGGGCACTACTAACTATGGCTACACCTTC,CASRDRGTTNYGYTF
TRBJ1-2,NA,NA,TRBV10-3,TGTGCCATCAAGTCAGGGATGGCAGCTAACTATGGCTACACCTTC,CAIKSGMAANYGYTF
TRBJ2-1,NA,NA,TRBV19,TGTGCCAGTAGTATGGGCAGTTACAATGAGCAGTTCTTC,CASSMGSYNEQFF
TRBJ1-5,NA,NA,TRBV5-8,TGTGCCAGCAGCTTGGTTCAGGGGTCCCATCAGCCCCAGCATTTT,CASSLVQGSHQPQHF
TRBJ2-1,NA,NA,TRBV5-5,TGTGCCAGCAGCTTGGTTGTCCTGGCGGGTGAGCAGTTCTTC,CASSLVVLAGEQFF
TRBJ1-5,NA,TRBD1,TRBV4-1,TGCGCCAGCAGCCGACTAGAAGCGGGACAGGCTAATCAGCCCCAGCATTTT,CASSRLEAGQANQPQHF
TRBJ2-3,NA,TRBD1,TRBV28,TGTGCCAGCAGTCCCGACAGGGGAGGTACGCAGTATTTT,CASSPDRGGTQYF
TRBJ1-1,NA,TRBD1,TRBV6-5,TGTGCCAGCAGTTACGGACAGGGGGCGCGGACTGAAGCTTTCTTT,CASSYGQGARTEAFF
TRBJ1-5,NA,TRBD1,TRBV7-2,TGTGCCAGCAGCACCCGGCGGACAGGGAAGCAGCCCCAGCATTTT,CASSTRRTGKQPQHF
TRBJ1-2,NA,NA,TRBV29-1,TGCAGCGTTGCTCTGGGGGCGAGTTTGGGCTACACCTTC,CSVALGASLGYTF
TRBJ1-5,NA,NA,TRBV5-1,TGCGCCAGCAGCTCCAACATCAATCAGCCCCAGCATTTT,CASSSNINQPQHF
TRBJ1-2,once,NA,TRBV18,TGTGCCAGCTCACCGACGAGGCAGAACTATGGCTACACCTTC,CASSPTRQNYGYTF
TRBJ1-4,NA,NA,TRBV5-4,TGTGCCAGTAGCGGAGGGGGACTAGCTAATGAAAAACTGTTTTTT,CASSGGGLANEKLFF
TRBJ1-1,NA,NA,TRBV18,TGTGCCAGCTCACCAGGGGGCGCGTCAGCTTTCTTT,CASSPGGASAFF